These 30 T cell receptor beta chains were all obtained from the same sample, sequenced in a study of blood T cell repertoires in COVID-19. Assay used: immunoSEQ multiplex PCR; TCRdb lists only in-frame clones, some missing. The data contain 270,000 or so clones, roughly 93% of them singletons. The source material was PBMCs or T cells enriched from blood (not recorded which). The receptors stem from a middle-aged woman with acute COVID-19.

The CDR3 here is CASSFSEFYNSPLHF. CDR3 coding DNA: TGCGCCAGCAGCTTTTCAGAATTCTATAATTCACCCCTCCACTTT. The chain recombines TRBV5-1 with TRBJ1-6; D call uncertain. The germline V gene encodes CDR1 SGHRS and CDR2 YFSETQ. The V gene lost 2 bases and the J gene lost 3 bases, with 9 bases spanning the gap. CDR3 length: 15 residues.

This clone was picked up a small number of times. V gene TRBV6-2 or TRBV6-3 combines with J gene TRBJ1-1, with 9 bases matching TRBD1. The CDR3 covers 15 residues. Trimming took 6 bases from V and 9 from J; bases not matched to a gene: 14. CDR1 is MNHEY and CDR2 is SVGEGT in the germline V gene. The CDR3 is CASSPPGTGLRQAFF. DNA of the CDR3: TGTGCCAGCAGCCCGCCTGGGACAGGGTTACGTCAAGCTTTCTTT.

This clone was observed a single time. This rearrangement joins TRBV11-3 to TRBJ2-5; 7 nucleotides agree with TRBD1. CDR1 is SGHNT and CDR2 is YENEEA in the germline V gene. The ends lost 5 bases at V and 5 bases at J; junction bases unmatched: 8. This CDR3 contains 14 residues. The CDR3 region is CASSADREMETQYF. In DNA form, the CDR3 reads TGTGCCAGCAGCGCTGACAGGGAGATGGAGACCCAGTACTTC.

The chain couples TRBV30 to TRBJ1-2; D not certain. V shed 8 bases and J shed 5 bases, with 15 bases lying between them. The CDR3 is made up of 12 amino acids. Germline CDR1 and CDR2: GTSNPN and SVGIG (reference sequence). CDR3 DNA: TGTGCCCGAACCGGGCGCGGGTATGGCTACACCTTC. Protein product: CARTGRGYGYTF. Supplemented by reference TRBV30 and TRBJ1-2, the full variable domain reads SQTIHQWPATLVQPVGSPLSLECTVEGTSNPNLYWYRQAAGRGLQLLFYSVGIGQISSEVPQNLSASRPQDRQFILSSKKLLLSDSGFYLCARTGRGYGYTFGSGTRLTVV.

The V gene is TRBV7-9, the J gene TRBJ2-1; 12 bases fit TRBD2. CDR1 and CDR2 (germline): SEHNR, FQNEAQ (reference sequence). The CDR3 totals 13 residues. With V trimmed by 11 bases and J by 6 bases, 5 bases remained unmatched. CDR3 in DNA: TGTGCCCTCAGGACTAGCGGGACCAATGAGCAGTTCTTC. Translated: CALRTSGTNEQFF.

The chain employs TRBV12-5 and TRBJ2-1; 8 nucleotides align to TRBD2. CDR1 and CDR2 from the germline V gene are LGHNT and FRNRAP. The CDR3 contains 18 residues. The trim removed 2 bases at V and 8 bases at J, leaving 17 bases unmatched. The CDR3 protein is CASGLLLGERESSYEQFF. CDR3 DNA: TGTGCTAGTGGTTTGCTTCTGGGTGAGCGGGAGAGTAGCTATGAGCAGTTCTTC.

The V gene is TRBV30, the J gene TRBJ1-3; 8 bases line up with TRBD1. The germline CDR1 and CDR2 sequences are GTSNPN and SVGIG (reference sequence). This CDR3 comprises 12 residues. The V gene end was trimmed by 5 bases and the J gene end by 7 bases; junction bases not matched to a gene: 4. The CDR3 DNA reads as TGTGCCTGGGAGACAGGGGTCAACACCATATATTTT. Protein: CAWETGVNTIYF.

This sequence joins TRBV24-1 and TRBJ2-2; 14 positions agree with TRBD2. CDR1 and CDR2 from the germline V gene are KGHDR and SFDVKD. The trim removed 9 bases at V and 6 bases at J, leaving 5 bases unmatched. This CDR3 comprises 15 residues. This chain's CDR3 is CATGTSGRVAGELFF. CDR3 sequence (DNA): TGTGCCACCGGGACTAGCGGGAGAGTGGCCGGGGAGCTGTTTTTT.

The chain carries TRBV6-5 and TRBJ1-6, with D unclear. The germline gives CDR1 MNHEY, CDR2 SVGAGI. CDR3 length: 13 residues. V lost 10 bases, J lost 4 bases, and 11 bases lay in between. The chain's CDR3 is CAIVDVYNSPLHF. CDR3 in DNA: TGTGCCATTGTAGATGTGTATAATTCACCCCTCCACTTT.

This clone was seen more than once but under ten times. Additional DNA sequences in this sample encode the identical CDR3. The CDR3, as DNA: TGTGCCAGCAGCCCTGACAGGAACTATGGCTACACCTTC. The encoded protein is CASSPDRNYGYTF. This chain uses TRBV7-3 with TRBJ1-2; tentative D call: TRBD1 (6 bases). Germline V CDR1 and CDR2: SGHTA, FQGTGA. V was shortened by 5 bases and J by 2 bases, with 9 bases between the two germline ends. The CDR3 spans 13 residues.

The table lists this clone with a count of one. The V call is TRBV5-4, the J call TRBJ2-7, with a possible D match to TRBD1 (6 bases). V lost 4 bases and J 3 bases, leaving 14 bases between the germline ends. The CDR3 has 14 residues. The germline V gene encodes CDR1 SGHNT and CDR2 YYREEE (reference sequence). The CDR3 coding sequence is TGTGCCAGCAGCAAAAACAGGGTCCTCTACGAGCAGTACTTC. Its translation: CASSKNRVLYEQYF.

The J gene is TRBJ1-6, the V gene TRBV28; 8 positions agree with TRBD1. J was trimmed by 9 bases and V by 7 bases; bases with no gene match: 11. CDR3 length: 15 amino acids. Germline V gene lookup returns CDR1 MDHEN and CDR2 SYDVKM. The CDR3 protein is CASNRGQASTSPLHF. CDR3 coding DNA: TGTGCCAGCAACAGGGGACAGGCGAGTACTTCACCCCTCCACTTT.

The chain uses TRBV19 and TRBJ2-3, with 7 bases lining up with TRBD2. Germline CDR1 and CDR2: LNHDA and SQIVND (reference sequence). V trimming: 3 bases; J trimming: 3 bases; junction bases outside the gene matches: 6. This CDR3 is built from 15 residues. For the CDR3, the DNA is TGTGCCAGTAGTATCGGTATCGGGGGGACAGATACGCAGTATTTT. It encodes CASSIGIGGTDTQYF.

V usage is TRBV5-4 and J usage is TRBJ2-3; a possible D gene is TRBD1 (6 bases). The CDR3 covers 14 residues. V gave up 0 bases and J gave up 5 bases, with 10 bases separating them. Germline CDR1 and CDR2: SGHNT and YYREEE (reference sequence). This chain's CDR3 is CASSLGQGQDTQYF. As DNA, the CDR3 is TGTGCCAGCAGCTTGGGGCAGGGGCAAGATACGCAGTATTTT.

The chain uses TRBV4-1 and TRBJ2-1, with D possibly being TRBD2 (5 bases). V dropped 2 bases and J dropped 6 bases, with 17 bases sitting between them. The CDR3 is 16 residues long. Germline CDR1 is MGHRA and CDR2 is YSYEKL. Here the CDR3 reads CASSQRELLAGNEQFF. CDR3 DNA sequence: TGCGCCAGCAGCCAAAGGGAACTCCTCGCGGGCAATGAGCAGTTCTTC.

This sequence joins TRBV18 and TRBJ2-7, with TRBD2 identical over 14 bases. V was clipped by 3 bases and J by 4 bases; unmatched bases: 11. This CDR3 contains 18 residues. Germline loops: CDR1 KGHSH, CDR2 LQKENI. CDR3 DNA: TGTGCCAGCTCACCCGGAGGACTAGCGGGAGGTCTCGGTTACGAGCAGTACTTC. The encoded protein is CASSPGGLAGGLGYEQYF.

This chain links TRBV12-3 or TRBV12-4 with TRBJ2-4; TRBD2 aligns across 7 bases. Losses at the gene ends were 8 bases for V and 0 bases for J; bases not matched to a gene: 1. This CDR3 has 13 amino acids. As DNA, the CDR3 is TGTGCCAGCCGGGAGGCAGCCAAAAACATTCAGTACTTC. The encoded protein is CASREAAKNIQYF.

This clone is a singleton in its sample. V is TRBV7-2 and J is TRBJ2-7; 7 nucleotides align to TRBD1. This CDR3 is 14 amino acids long. The trim removed 1 base at V and 2 bases at J, leaving 2 bases unmatched. Germline V gives CDR1 SGHTA, CDR2 FQGNSA. CDR3 region: CASSLETGTYEQYF. In DNA form, the CDR3 reads TGTGCCAGCAGCTTAGAGACAGGGACCTACGAGCAGTACTTC.

The table lists this clone with a count of one. This chain joins TRBV2 and TRBJ1-2; TRBD1 might be the D (6 bases). This CDR3 spans 18 amino acids. Germline V lookup: CDR1 SNHLY, CDR2 FYNNEI. V dropped 0 bases and J dropped 3 bases, with 20 bases sitting between them. The CDR3 loop is CASSEADLTGSRDYGYTF. CDR3 bases: TGTGCCAGCAGTGAAGCGGACCTAACAGGGTCGAGGGACTATGGCTACACCTTC.

This chain links TRBV24-1 with TRBJ2-1; 7 bases match TRBD1. The V and J ends lost 3 bases and 2 bases, in that order; junction bases with no gene match: 9. CDR1 KGHDR and CDR2 SFDVKD come from the germline V gene. CDR3 size: 17 residues. CDR3 amino acids: CATSDHAGDSPYNEQFF. DNA of the CDR3: TGTGCCACCAGTGATCACGCCGGGGACAGCCCCTACAATGAGCAGTTCTTC.

CDR3 nucleotides: TGTGCCAGCAGCGAATATCGGGGGGGAAACTATGGCTACACCTTC. It specifies CASSEYRGGNYGYTF. V gene TRBV9 combines with J gene TRBJ1-2; a possible D gene is TRBD1 (5 bases). Germline V gene lookup returns CDR1 SGDLS and CDR2 YYNGEE. There are 15 residues in the CDR3. V gave up 3 bases and J gave up 2 bases, with 14 bases separating them. Supplemented by reference TRBV9 and TRBJ1-2, the full variable domain reads DSGVTQTPKHLITATGQRVTLRCSPRSGDLSVYWYQQSLDQGLQFLIQYYNGEERAKGNILERFSAQQFPDLHSELNLSSLELGDSALYFCASSEYRGGNYGYTFGSGTRLTVV.

The V call is TRBV5-1, the J call TRBJ1-2; possible D gene TRBD1, 6 bases. Germline V CDR1 and CDR2: SGHRS, YFSETQ. V was trimmed by 6 bases and J by 7 bases, leaving 10 bases between them. This CDR3 comprises 11 residues. The DNA for the CDR3 is TGCGCCAGCACCAAAGGGGGTGGCTACACCTTC. Protein sequence: CASTKGGGYTF.

The chain is built from TRBV28 and TRBJ1-2; 9 bases align to TRBD1. Losses at the gene ends were 8 bases for V and 8 bases for J; bases not matched to a gene: 15. The CDR3 runs 15 residues. In germline, CDR1 is MDHEN, CDR2 SYDVKM. The CDR3: CASGAYPGTGNGYTF. The CDR3 DNA follows: TGTGCCAGCGGCGCTTATCCCGGGACAGGGAACGGCTACACCTTC.

The rearrangement joins TRBV19 to TRBJ1-1; 7 bases align to TRBD1. This CDR3 comprises 13 residues. Per the germline V gene, CDR1 is LNHDA and CDR2 is SQIVND (reference sequence). CDR3 protein: CCSGDSLNTEAFF. CDR3 in DNA: TGTTGTTCAGGGGACAGTCTAAACACTGAAGCTTTCTTT.

Worth noting for this clone: At one boundary the junction diverges from the germline segment, which might be a read error. The CDR3 DNA reads as TGTGTCAGCAGCAGGGTCGGGAATTCACCCCTCCACTTT. It yields the protein CVSSRVGNSPLHF. This chain joins TRBV2 and TRBJ1-6; TRBD1 might be the D (5 bases). The CDR3 is 13 amino acids. CDR1 and CDR2 from the germline V gene are SNHLY and FYNNEI.

This sequence joins TRBV19 and TRBJ1-1; D ambiguous. V dropped 3 bases and J dropped 1 base, with 15 bases sitting between them. Germline V lookup: CDR1 LNHDA, CDR2 SQIVND (reference sequence). The length of the CDR3 is 16 residues. CDR3 region: CASSMAHNRQNTEAFF. The CDR3 DNA sequence: TGTGCCAGTAGTATGGCGCACAACCGACAGAACACTGAAGCTTTCTTT.

This CDR3 reads CAWSPVSRGWQETQYF. Here the CDR3 DNA reads TGTGCCTGGAGCCCCGTCTCCAGGGGGTGGCAAGAGACCCAGTACTTC. The chain uses TRBV30 and TRBJ2-5; 7 nucleotides line up with TRBD1. CDR1 and CDR2 (germline): GTSNPN, SVGIG (reference sequence). The CDR3 sequence is 16 residues long. Trimming removed 3 bases from V and 2 bases from J; junction bases left unmatched: 12.

The chain recombines TRBV2 with TRBJ2-1; TRBD2 is a possible D gene (6 bases). This CDR3 region has 16 residues. With 2 bases removed from V and 7 bases from J, the gap between germline ends came to 18 bases. From germline, CDR1 is SNHLY and CDR2 FYNNEI. CDR3 DNA: TGTGCCAGCAGTGAACTTAGCGGCTCTACCGGGAATGAGCAGTTCTTC. Translated, it gives CASSELSGSTGNEQFF.

The rearrangement links TRBV10-3 to TRBJ1-5, with D unresolved. Trimming shortened V by 3 bases and J by 1 base, and 10 bases separated the two germline ends. The CDR3 consists of 15 residues. Germline CDR1 reads ENHRY; CDR2 reads SYGVKD. DNA for the CDR3: TGTGCCATCAGTGATTCAGGCGGGAGCAATCAGCCCCAGCATTTT. Its translation is CAISDSGGSNQPQHF.

Comment on this clone: Distinct nucleotide sequences in the sample also encode this CDR3. Written as DNA, the CDR3 is TGTGCCAGCAGTACAGGTATTAACTATGGCTACACCTTC. Protein: CASSTGINYGYTF. This chain joins TRBV28 and TRBJ1-2; the D gene is possibly TRBD1 (5 bases). Trimming took 5 bases from V and 1 from J, leaving 8 bases between them. The CDR3 length is 13 residues. Germline CDR1 is MDHEN and CDR2 is SYDVKM.